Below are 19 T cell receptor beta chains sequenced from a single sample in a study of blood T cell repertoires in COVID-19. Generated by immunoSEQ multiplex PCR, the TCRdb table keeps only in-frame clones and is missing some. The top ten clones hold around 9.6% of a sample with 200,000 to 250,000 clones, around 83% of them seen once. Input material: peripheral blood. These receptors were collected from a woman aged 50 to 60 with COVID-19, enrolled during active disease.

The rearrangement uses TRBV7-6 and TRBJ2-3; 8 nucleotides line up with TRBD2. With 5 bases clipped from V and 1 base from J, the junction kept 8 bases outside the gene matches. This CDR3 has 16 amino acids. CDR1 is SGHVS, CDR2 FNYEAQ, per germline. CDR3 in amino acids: CASSPGGAGGTDTQYF. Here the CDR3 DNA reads TGTGCCAGCAGCCCCGGGGGGGCGGGCGGCACAGATACGCAGTATTTT.

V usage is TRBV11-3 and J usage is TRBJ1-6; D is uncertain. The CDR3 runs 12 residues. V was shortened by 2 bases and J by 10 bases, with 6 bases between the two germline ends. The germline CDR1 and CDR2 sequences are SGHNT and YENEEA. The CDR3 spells CASSLLSSPLHF. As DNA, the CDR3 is TGTGCCAGCAGCTTACTAAGCTCACCCCTCCACTTT.

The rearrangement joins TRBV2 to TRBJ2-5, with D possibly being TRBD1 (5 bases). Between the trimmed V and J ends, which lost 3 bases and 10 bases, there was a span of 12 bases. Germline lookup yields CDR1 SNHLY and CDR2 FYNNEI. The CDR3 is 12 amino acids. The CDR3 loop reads CASSEEGVGQYF. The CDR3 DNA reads TGTGCCAGCAGTGAGGAAGGGGTCGGCCAGTACTTC.

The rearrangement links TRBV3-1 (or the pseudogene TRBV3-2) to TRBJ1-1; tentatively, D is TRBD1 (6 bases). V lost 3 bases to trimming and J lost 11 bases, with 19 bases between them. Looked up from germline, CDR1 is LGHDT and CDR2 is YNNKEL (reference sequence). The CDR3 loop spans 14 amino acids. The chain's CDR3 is CASSQREGGMLAFF. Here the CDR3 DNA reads TGTGCCAGCAGCCAGAGGGAGGGGGGTATGTTGGCTTTCTTT.

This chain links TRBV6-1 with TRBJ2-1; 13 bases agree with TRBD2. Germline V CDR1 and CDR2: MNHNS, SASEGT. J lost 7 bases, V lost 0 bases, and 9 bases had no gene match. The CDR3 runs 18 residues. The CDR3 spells CASSEALPGLAGLNEQFF. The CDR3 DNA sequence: TGTGCCAGCAGTGAAGCGCTTCCGGGACTAGCGGGGTTAAATGAGCAGTTCTTC.

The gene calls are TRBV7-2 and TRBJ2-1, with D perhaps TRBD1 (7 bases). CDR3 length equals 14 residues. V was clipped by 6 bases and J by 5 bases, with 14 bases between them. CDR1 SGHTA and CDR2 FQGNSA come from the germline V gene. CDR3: CASSLSGGNNEQFF. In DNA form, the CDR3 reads TGTGCCAGCAGTTTGTCAGGGGGGAACAATGAGCAGTTCTTC.

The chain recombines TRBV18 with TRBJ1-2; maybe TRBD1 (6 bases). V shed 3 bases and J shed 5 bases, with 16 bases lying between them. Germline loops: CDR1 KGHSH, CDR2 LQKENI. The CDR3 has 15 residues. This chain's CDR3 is CASSPGAGARYGYTF. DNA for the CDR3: TGTGCCAGCTCACCCGGGGCAGGGGCCAGATATGGCTACACCTTC.

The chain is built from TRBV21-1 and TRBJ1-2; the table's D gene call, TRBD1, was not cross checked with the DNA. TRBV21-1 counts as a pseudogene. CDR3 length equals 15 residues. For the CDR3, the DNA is TGTGCCAGCGGACCCAGGGGACAGTCGAAACAGGGCTACACCTTC. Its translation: CASGPRGQSKQGYTF.

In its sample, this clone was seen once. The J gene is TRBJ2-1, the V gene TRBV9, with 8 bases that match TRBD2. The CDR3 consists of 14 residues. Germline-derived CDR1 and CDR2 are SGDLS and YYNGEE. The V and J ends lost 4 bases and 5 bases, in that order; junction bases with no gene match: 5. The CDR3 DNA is TGTGCCAGCAGCCCTCGGGGGGGGGACAATGAGCAGTTCTTC. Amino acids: CASSPRGGDNEQFF.

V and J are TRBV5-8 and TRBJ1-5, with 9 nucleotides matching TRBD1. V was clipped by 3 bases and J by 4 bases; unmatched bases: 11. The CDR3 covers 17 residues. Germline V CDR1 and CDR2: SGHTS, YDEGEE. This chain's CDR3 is CASSSSGTGLWNQPQHF. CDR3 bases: TGTGCCAGCAGCTCCTCCGGGACAGGGCTGTGGAATCAGCCCCAGCATTTT. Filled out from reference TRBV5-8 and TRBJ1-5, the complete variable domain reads EAGVTQSPTHLIKTRGQQATLRCSPISGHTSVYWYQQALGLGLQFLLWYDEGEERNRGNFPPRFSGRQFPNYSSELNVNALELEDSALYLCASSSSGTGLWNQPQHFGDGTRLSIL.

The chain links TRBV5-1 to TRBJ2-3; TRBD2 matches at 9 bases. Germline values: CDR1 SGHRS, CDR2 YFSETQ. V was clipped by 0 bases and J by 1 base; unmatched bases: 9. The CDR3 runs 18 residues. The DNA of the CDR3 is TGCGCCAGCAGCTTGGAGCTAGCGGGGAACGTTGGCACAGATACGCAGTATTTT. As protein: CASSLELAGNVGTDTQYF.

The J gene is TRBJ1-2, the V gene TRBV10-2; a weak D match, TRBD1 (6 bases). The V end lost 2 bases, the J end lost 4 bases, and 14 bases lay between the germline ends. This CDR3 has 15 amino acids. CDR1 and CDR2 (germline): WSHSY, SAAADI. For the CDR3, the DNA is TGCGCCAGCAGTGAGAGGGCAGGGACACCCTATGGCTACACCTTC. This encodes CASSERAGTPYGYTF.

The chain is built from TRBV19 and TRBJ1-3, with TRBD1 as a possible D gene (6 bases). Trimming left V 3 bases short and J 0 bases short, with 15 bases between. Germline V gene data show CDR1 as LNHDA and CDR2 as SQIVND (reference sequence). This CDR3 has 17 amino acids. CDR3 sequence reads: CASSILTGQPSGNTIYF. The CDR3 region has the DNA TGTGCCAGTAGTATCCTCACAGGGCAGCCCTCTGGAAACACCATATATTTT.

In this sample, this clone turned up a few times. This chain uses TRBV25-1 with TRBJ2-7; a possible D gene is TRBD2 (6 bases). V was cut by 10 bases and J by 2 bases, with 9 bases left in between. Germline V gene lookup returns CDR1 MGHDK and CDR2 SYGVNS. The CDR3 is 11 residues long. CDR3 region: CAIGGTYEQYF. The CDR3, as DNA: TGTGCCATCGGGGGAACCTACGAGCAGTACTTC.

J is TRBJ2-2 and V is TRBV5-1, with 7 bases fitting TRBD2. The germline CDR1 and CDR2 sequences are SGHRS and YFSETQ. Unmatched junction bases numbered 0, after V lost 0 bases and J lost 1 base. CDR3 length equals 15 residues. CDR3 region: CASSLAGGNTGELFF. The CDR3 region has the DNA TGCGCCAGCAGCTTGGCGGGGGGGAACACCGGGGAGCTGTTTTTT.

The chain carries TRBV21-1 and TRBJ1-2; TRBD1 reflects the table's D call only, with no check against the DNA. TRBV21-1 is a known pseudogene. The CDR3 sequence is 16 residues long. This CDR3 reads CASSKGVFNGGWGYTF. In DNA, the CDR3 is TGTGCCAGCAGCAAAGGGGTTTTTAATGGGGGCTGGGGCTACACCTTC.

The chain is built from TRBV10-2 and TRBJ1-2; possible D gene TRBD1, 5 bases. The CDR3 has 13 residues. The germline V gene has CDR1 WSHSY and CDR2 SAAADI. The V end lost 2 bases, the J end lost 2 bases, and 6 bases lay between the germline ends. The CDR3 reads CASSEGGNYGYTF. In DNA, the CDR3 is TGCGCCAGCAGTGAGGGGGGGAACTATGGCTACACCTTC.

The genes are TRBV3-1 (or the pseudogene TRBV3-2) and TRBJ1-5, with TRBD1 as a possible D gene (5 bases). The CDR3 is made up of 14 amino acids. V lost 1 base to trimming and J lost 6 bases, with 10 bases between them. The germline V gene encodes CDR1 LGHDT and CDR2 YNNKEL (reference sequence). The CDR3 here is CASSQGQGTQPQHF. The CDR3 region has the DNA TGTGCCAGCAGCCAAGGGCAGGGTACTCAGCCCCAGCATTTT.

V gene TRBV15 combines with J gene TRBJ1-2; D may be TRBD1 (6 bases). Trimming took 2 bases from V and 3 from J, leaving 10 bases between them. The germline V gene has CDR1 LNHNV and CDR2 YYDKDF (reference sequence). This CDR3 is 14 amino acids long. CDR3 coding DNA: TGTGCCACCAGCAGACCCCAGGGGTACTATGGCTACACCTTC. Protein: CATSRPQGYYGYTF.